Presented here are 22 T cell receptor beta chains from one specimen sequenced in a study of shared clonotypes between healthy human individuals. Data came from immunoSEQ multiplex PCR; TCRdb stores just in-frame clones and leaves some out. The repertoire consists of 180,000 or so clones, with around 93% occurring once and the leading ten covering 0.067%. Sequencing input: naive CD4+ T cells sorted from blood. Sample subset: CD45RA+ positively selected. The receptors derive from a woman aged 25-40 years in good health.

The chain couples TRBV7-2 to TRBJ2-5; 10 bases fit TRBD2. The germline V gene encodes CDR1 SGHTA and CDR2 FQGNSA. The trim removed 4 bases at V and 7 bases at J, leaving 15 bases unmatched. CDR3 length equals 17 residues. CDR3 in amino acids: CASSSLAGVSPRGTQYF. Here the CDR3 DNA reads TGTGCCAGCAGCTCCCTAGCGGGAGTCTCCCCGCGAGGGACCCAGTACTTC.

With regard to this clone: At the DNA level, this CDR3 is encoded by other sequences in the same sample as well. CDR3 bases: TGTGCCAGCAGGCCTAGCGGGAGGGCCTACGAGCAGTACTTC. Translated, it gives CASRPSGRAYEQYF. The rearrangement uses TRBV27 and TRBJ2-7; 12 bases map to TRBD2. CDR3 size: 14 residues. V gave up 6 bases and J gave up 2 bases; unmatched junction bases: 2. The germline V gene encodes CDR1 MNHEY and CDR2 SMNVEV (reference sequence).

This chain joins TRBV13 and TRBJ2-3; D gene ambiguous. The V and J ends lost 1 base and 5 bases respectively, with 7 bases between them. Looked up from germline, CDR1 is PRHDT and CDR2 is FYEKMQ (reference sequence). The CDR3 totals 13 residues. The CDR3 DNA is TGTGCCAGCAGCTTAGCCAGGAAAGATACGCAGTATTTT. It codes for CASSLARKDTQYF.

This clone was detected only once. The V and J genes are TRBV10-1 and TRBJ2-1, with 8 bases aligning to TRBD2. Germline V gene sequence: CDR1 WNHNN, CDR2 SYGVQD (reference sequence). The junction had 3 bases not matched to a gene; V was cut back by 7 bases and J by 4 bases. The CDR3 runs to 13 residues. Here the CDR3 DNA reads TGCGCCAGCACGAGCGGGAGATACAATGAGCAGTTCTTC. Encoded protein: CASTSGRYNEQFF.

The chain uses TRBV18 and TRBJ2-7, with 9 positions matching TRBD1. The germline gives CDR1 KGHSH, CDR2 LQKENI. V gave up 3 bases and J gave up 2 bases; unmatched junction bases: 5. This CDR3 comprises 15 residues. CDR3 protein: CASSPGTGFAYEQYF. The CDR3 DNA is TGTGCCAGCTCACCCGGGACAGGGTTCGCCTACGAGCAGTACTTC.

The chain links TRBV18 to TRBJ2-5; D is uncertain. The end of the DNA fits TRBJ2-7 better, so the J call may be wrong. The CDR3 contains 12 residues. Looked up from germline, CDR1 is KGHSH and CDR2 is LQKENI. This chain's CDR3 is CASSPPLGEQYF. The CDR3, as DNA: TGTGCCAGCTCACCTCCACTCGGCGAGCAGTACTTC.

CDR3: CASGRGINQPQHF. As DNA, the CDR3 is TGTGCCAGTGGCAGGGGGATCAATCAGCCCCAGCATTTT. The chain couples TRBV19 to TRBJ1-5; TRBD1 matches 7 bases. The V gene end was trimmed by 8 bases and the J gene end by 3 bases; junction bases not matched to a gene: 4. This CDR3 spans 13 amino acids. Germline V lookup: CDR1 LNHDA, CDR2 SQIVND (reference sequence).

The V gene is TRBV6-1, the J gene TRBJ1-1, with D possibly matching TRBD1 (6 bases). V lost 2 bases, J lost 4 bases, and 14 bases lay in between. CDR3 length: 15 residues. Germline CDR1 is MNHNS and CDR2 is SASEGT. The CDR3 protein is CASSETRGRVTEAFF. The CDR3 nucleotides read TGTGCCAGCAGTGAAACAAGGGGGAGGGTCACTGAAGCTTTCTTT.

This sequence joins TRBV29-1 and TRBJ2-5; 9 positions agree with TRBD1. The end of the DNA fits TRBJ2-7 better, so the J call may be wrong. Germline loops: CDR1 SQVTM, CDR2 ANQGSEA. The CDR3 has 14 amino acids. CDR3 sequence (DNA): TGCAGCGTTAACCGGGACAGGGACCCCTACGAGCAGTACTTC. It codes for CSVNRDRDPYEQYF.

This clone appeared a single time. The DNA for the CDR3 is TGCAGCGTTGAAGCAGTTAACACTGAAGCTTTCTTT. Residues: CSVEAVNTEAFF. The chain couples TRBV29-1 to TRBJ1-1, with D uncertain. Germline V gene sequence: CDR1 SQVTM, CDR2 ANQGSEA. V gave up 1 base and J gave up 2 bases, with 5 bases separating them. The CDR3 totals 12 residues.

In this sample, this clone turned up once. This same CDR3 is encoded by further DNA sequences in the sample. The CDR3 nucleotides are TGTGCCAGCAGCTTAGCTGGGGCCAACGTCCTGACTTTC. Translation gives CASSLAGANVLTF. The V and J genes are TRBV25-1 and TRBJ2-6; D remains unclear. Trimming removed 6 bases at V and 2 bases at J, with 5 bases between. This CDR3 has 13 residues. The germline CDR1 and CDR2 sequences are MGHDK and SYGVNS.

The chain uses TRBV28 and TRBJ2-5, with D unclear. Germline CDR1 reads MDHEN; CDR2 reads SYDVKM. The CDR3 spans 13 residues. Trimming pared 3 bases from V and 8 bases from J, leaving 13 bases between. The CDR3 loop reads CASSFFRSHTQYF. DNA of the CDR3: TGTGCCAGCAGTTTTTTTAGGAGCCATACCCAGTACTTC.

The chain recombines TRBV4-1 with TRBJ2-1; TRBD2 agrees at 11 bases. The V gene end was trimmed by 1 base and the J gene end by 1 base; junction bases not matched to a gene: 3. CDR1 is MGHRA, CDR2 YSYEKL, per germline. This CDR3 spans 17 amino acids. The CDR3 DNA reads TGCGCCAGCAGCCAAGTAGCGGGAGGGAGTTCCTACAATGAGCAGTTCTTC. Its translation: CASSQVAGGSSYNEQFF.

This sequence joins TRBV6-1 and TRBJ2-5; possible D gene TRBD1, 5 bases. The length of the CDR3 is 15 residues. The germline gives CDR1 MNHNS, CDR2 SASEGT. Trimming left V 2 bases short and J 2 bases short, with 12 bases between. CDR3 protein: CASSEYGDSQETQYF. In nucleotides, the CDR3 is TGTGCCAGCAGTGAATATGGCGACAGTCAAGAGACCCAGTACTTC.

This clone appeared a single time. J is TRBJ2-7 and V is TRBV18; 11 bases are shared with TRBD2. This CDR3 has 14 amino acids. The trim removed 3 bases at V and 12 bases at J, leaving 10 bases unmatched. Germline CDR1 and CDR2: KGHSH and LQKENI. The CDR3 is CASSPGLAGPRGYF. The CDR3 nucleotides are TGTGCCAGCTCACCCGGACTAGCGGGCCCGAGGGGGTACTTC.

V usage is TRBV18 and J usage is TRBJ2-7; 9 bases are shared with TRBD1. CDR1 is KGHSH, CDR2 LQKENI, per germline. The CDR3 totals 14 residues. V lost 6 bases, J lost 4 bases, and 7 bases stayed unmatched. The CDR3 region has the DNA TGTGCCAGCTCCCCCCGGACAGGGGTTTACGAGCAGTACTTC. As protein: CASSPRTGVYEQYF. The full variable domain, with the rest looked up from reference TRBV18 and TRBJ2-7, is NAGVMQNPRHLVRRRGQEARLRCSPMKGHSHVYWYRQLPEEGLKFMVYLQKENIIDESGMPKERFSAEFPKEGPSILRIQQVVRGDSAAYFCASSPRTGVYEQYFGPGTRLTVT.

This clone was detected once. The chain uses TRBV9 and TRBJ2-7, with 9 bases matching TRBD1. With 0 bases clipped from V and 3 bases from J, the junction kept 4 bases outside the gene matches. There are 15 residues in the CDR3. The V gene's germline CDR1 is SGDLS and CDR2 YYNGEE. The CDR3: CASSVGGTGSYEQYF. The CDR3 DNA is TGTGCCAGCAGCGTAGGGGGGACAGGGAGCTACGAGCAGTACTTC.

This clone has more than one count but fewer than ten. This chain joins TRBV28 and TRBJ2-7; 15 bases agree with TRBD2. This CDR3 contains 16 residues. V gave up 7 bases and J gave up 4 bases; unmatched junction bases: 8. Germline V gives CDR1 MDHEN, CDR2 SYDVKM. CDR3 sequence reads: CASIGTSGRPRYEQYF. The CDR3 DNA reads as TGTGCCAGCATCGGGACTAGCGGGAGGCCAAGGTACGAGCAGTACTTC.

This chain connects TRBV15 to TRBJ1-2, with D perhaps TRBD1 (5 bases). Germline-derived CDR1 and CDR2 are LNHNV and YYDKDF (reference sequence). V was pared by 0 bases and J by 8 bases, with 16 bases between. This CDR3 contains 15 residues. Here the CDR3 reads CATSRDWDGGEGYTF. CDR3 in DNA: TGTGCCACCAGCAGAGATTGGGACGGTGGGGAAGGCTACACCTTC.

This chain uses TRBV2 with TRBJ1-2; a possible D gene is TRBD1 (5 bases). The CDR3 covers 13 residues. Looked up from germline, CDR1 is SNHLY and CDR2 is FYNNEI. V lost 7 bases and J lost 7, with 16 bases in between. CDR3 coding DNA: TGTGCCAGCACTGCAGAATTCGGGGGTGGCTACACCTTC. Translating gives CASTAEFGGGYTF.

This clone was seen a few times. The V call is TRBV27, the J call TRBJ2-6; D unresolved. CDR3 length equals 12 residues. CDR1 and CDR2 (germline): MNHEY, SMNVEV (reference sequence). With 4 bases removed from V and 2 bases from J, the gap between germline ends came to 0 bases. The CDR3 loop is CASSSGANVLTF. The CDR3 DNA reads TGTGCCAGCAGTTCTGGGGCCAACGTCCTGACTTTC.

The V and J genes are TRBV28 and TRBJ2-7, with D perhaps TRBD1 or TRBD2 (5 bases each). The CDR3 is made up of 16 amino acids. Germline V gene data show CDR1 as MDHEN and CDR2 as SYDVKM. Trimming left V 5 bases short and J 2 bases short, with 19 bases between. The CDR3 coding sequence is TGTGCCAGCAGTGGGACGATAGGGAAAGCCCCCTACGAGCAGTACTTC. Translation: CASSGTIGKAPYEQYF.